The clone carrying this TCR beta chain has only a few counts. Its matching antigen is unknown. TCRdb re-analysed the 5' RACE reads in MiXCR, keeping a single row per CDR3 protein. The data contain a few hundred thousand distinct CDR3 sequences, approximately 10% of them seen just once; the ten biggest clones take up around 3.1%. The data stem from a study of identical twins. The study's findings and limits: Insertions ran lower in abundant cord blood beta clonotypes, though not in memory repertoires.

All donors were healthy Caucasians. The CDR3 runs 15 residues. Trimming cost V 4 bases and J 1 base; bases outside gene matches: 6. Germline-derived CDR1 and CDR2 are SGHRS and YFSETQ. This same sample was also taken into another study, of yellow fever vaccine responses in identical twins. That work states: Convergence reportedly seemed to mark part of the twins' vaccine T cell response, with personalization marking the rest.

This chain uses TRBV5-1 with TRBJ2-5, with 8 nucleotides matching TRBD1. Sequencing was done on a sample of PBMCs. The clonotype originates from a woman aged 18-29 years in good health. The DNA for the CDR3 is TGCGCCAGCAGCCCGGTAGGGACAGGCCAAGAGACCCAGTACTTC. The encoded protein is CASSPVGTGQETQYF.